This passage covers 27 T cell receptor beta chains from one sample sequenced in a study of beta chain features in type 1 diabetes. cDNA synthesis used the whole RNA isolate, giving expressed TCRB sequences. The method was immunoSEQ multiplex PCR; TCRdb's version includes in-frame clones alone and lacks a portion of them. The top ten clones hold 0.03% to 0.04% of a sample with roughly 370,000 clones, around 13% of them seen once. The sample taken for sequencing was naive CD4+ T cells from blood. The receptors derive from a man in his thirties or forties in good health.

The CDR3: CASSLGLKETQYF. The CDR3 DNA follows: TGTGCCAGCAGCTTGGGTCTTAAGGAGACCCAGTACTTC. The chain employs TRBV5-6 and TRBJ2-5; the D is unclear. V was clipped by 0 bases and J by 5 bases, with 8 bases between them. CDR1 SGHDT and CDR2 YYEEEE come from the germline V gene. This CDR3 region has 13 residues.

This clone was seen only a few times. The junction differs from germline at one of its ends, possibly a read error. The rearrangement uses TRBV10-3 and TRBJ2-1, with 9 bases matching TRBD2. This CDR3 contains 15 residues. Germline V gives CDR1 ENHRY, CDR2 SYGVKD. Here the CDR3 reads CAISQSTSGNNEQFF. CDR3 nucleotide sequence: TGTGCCATCAGTCAGTCGACTAGCGGAAACAATGAGCAGTTCTTC.

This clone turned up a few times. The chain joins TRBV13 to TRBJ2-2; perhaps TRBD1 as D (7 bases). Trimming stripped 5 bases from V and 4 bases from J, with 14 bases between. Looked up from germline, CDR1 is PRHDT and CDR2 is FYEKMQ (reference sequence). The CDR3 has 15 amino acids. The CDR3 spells CASSGGQGGTGELFF. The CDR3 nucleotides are TGTGCCAGCAGCGGCGGCCAGGGGGGCACCGGGGAGCTGTTTTTT.

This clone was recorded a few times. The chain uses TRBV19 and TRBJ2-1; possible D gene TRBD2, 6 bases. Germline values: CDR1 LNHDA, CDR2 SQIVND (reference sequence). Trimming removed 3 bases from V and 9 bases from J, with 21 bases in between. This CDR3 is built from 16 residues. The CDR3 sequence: CASSIVGGTGISEQFF. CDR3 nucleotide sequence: TGTGCCAGTAGTATCGTCGGAGGGACGGGCATCAGTGAGCAGTTCTTC.

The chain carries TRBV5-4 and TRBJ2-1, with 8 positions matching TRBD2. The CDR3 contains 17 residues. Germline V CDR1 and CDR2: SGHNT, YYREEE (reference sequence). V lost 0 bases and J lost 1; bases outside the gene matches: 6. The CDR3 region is CASSLEGTSSSYNEQFF. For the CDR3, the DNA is TGTGCCAGCAGCTTGGAAGGGACTAGTAGTTCCTACAATGAGCAGTTCTTC.

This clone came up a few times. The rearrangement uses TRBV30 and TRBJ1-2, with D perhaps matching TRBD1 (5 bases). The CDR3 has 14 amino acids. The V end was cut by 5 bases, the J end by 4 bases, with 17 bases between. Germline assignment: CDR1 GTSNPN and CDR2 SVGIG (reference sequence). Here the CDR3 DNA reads TGTGCCTGGGGGGATGCGGGACTCTCCTATGGCTACACCTTC. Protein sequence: CAWGDAGLSYGYTF. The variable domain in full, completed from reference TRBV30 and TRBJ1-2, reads SQTIHQWPATLVQPVGSPLSLECTVEGTSNPNLYWYRQAAGRGLQLLFYSVGIGQISSEVPQNLSASRPQDRQFILSSKKLLLSDSGFYLCAWGDAGLSYGYTFGSGTRLTVV.

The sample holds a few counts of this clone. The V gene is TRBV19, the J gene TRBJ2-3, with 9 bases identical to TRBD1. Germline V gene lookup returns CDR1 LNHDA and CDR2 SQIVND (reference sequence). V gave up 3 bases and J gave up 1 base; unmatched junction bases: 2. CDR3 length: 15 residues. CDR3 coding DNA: TGTGCCAGTAGTATTGGGACAGGGCGCACAGATACGCAGTATTTT. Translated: CASSIGTGRTDTQYF.

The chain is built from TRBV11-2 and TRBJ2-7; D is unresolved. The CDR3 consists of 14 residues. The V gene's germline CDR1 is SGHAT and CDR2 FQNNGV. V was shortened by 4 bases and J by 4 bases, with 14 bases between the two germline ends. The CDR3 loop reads CASSSTSGRYEQYV. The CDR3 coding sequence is TGTGCCAGCAGCTCCACTTCCGGACGGTACGAGCAGTACGTC.

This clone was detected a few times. DNA of the CDR3: TGTGCCAGCAGCTTGAACAATCAGCCCCAGCATTTT. Encoded protein: CASSLNNQPQHF. The rearrangement joins TRBV5-6 to TRBJ1-5; unclear D gene. CDR3 size: 12 residues. Per the germline V gene, CDR1 is SGHDT and CDR2 is YYEEEE. The V end was cut by 1 base, the J end by 3 bases, with 2 bases between.

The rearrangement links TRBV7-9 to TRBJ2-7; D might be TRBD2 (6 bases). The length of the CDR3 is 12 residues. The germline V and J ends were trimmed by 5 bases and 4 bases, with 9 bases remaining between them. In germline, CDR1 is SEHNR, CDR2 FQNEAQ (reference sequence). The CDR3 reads CASSQAGYEQYV. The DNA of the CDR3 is TGTGCCAGCAGCCAGGCGGGGTACGAGCAGTACGTC.

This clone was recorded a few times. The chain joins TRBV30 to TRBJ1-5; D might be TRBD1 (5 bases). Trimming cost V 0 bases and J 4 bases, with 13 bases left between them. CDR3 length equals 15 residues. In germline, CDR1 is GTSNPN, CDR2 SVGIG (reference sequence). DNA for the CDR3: TGTGCCTGGAGTGTTGGCAGGCGGACAAATCAGCCCCAGCATTTT. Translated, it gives CAWSVGRRTNQPQHF.

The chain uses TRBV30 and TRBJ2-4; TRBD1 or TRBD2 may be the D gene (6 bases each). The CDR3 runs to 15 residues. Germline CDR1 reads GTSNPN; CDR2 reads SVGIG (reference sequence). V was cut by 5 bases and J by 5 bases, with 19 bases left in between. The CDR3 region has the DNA TGTGCCTGGGCCATTGGGGGGCCCCGCCAAAACATTCAGTACTTC. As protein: CAWAIGGPRQNIQYF.

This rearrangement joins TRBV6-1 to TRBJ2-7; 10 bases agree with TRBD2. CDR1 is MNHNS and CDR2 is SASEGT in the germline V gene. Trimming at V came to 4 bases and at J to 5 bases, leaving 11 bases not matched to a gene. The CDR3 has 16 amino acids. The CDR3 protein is CASSATSGDLFNEQYV. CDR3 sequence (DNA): TGTGCCAGCAGTGCTACTAGCGGGGACCTGTTTAACGAGCAGTACGTC.

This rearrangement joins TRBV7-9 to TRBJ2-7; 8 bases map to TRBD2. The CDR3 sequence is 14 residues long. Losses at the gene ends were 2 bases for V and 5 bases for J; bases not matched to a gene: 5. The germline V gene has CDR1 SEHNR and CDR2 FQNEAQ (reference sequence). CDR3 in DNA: TGTGCCAGCAGCTTACGGGGGGGATCGGACGAGCAGTACGTC. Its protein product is CASSLRGGSDEQYV.

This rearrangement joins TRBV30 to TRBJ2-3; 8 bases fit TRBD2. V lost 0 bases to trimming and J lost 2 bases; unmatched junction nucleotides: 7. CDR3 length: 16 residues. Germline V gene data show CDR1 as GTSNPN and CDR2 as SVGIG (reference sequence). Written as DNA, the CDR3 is TGTGCCTGGAGTGTACGGCTAGCGGGTTTCACAGATACGCAGTATTTT. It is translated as CAWSVRLAGFTDTQYF.

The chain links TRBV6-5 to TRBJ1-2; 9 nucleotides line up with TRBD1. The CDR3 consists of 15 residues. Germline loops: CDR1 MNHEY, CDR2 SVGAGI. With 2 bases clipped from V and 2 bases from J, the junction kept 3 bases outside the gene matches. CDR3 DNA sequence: TGTGCCAGCAGTTACGCCGGGACAGGGAACTATGGCTACACCTTC. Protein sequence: CASSYAGTGNYGYTF.

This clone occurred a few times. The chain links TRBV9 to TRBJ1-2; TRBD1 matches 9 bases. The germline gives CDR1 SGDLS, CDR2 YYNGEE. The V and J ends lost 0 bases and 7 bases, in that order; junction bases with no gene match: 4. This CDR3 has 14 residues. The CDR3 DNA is TGTGCCAGCAGCGTAGCCGGGACAGGGCTTGGCTACACCTTC. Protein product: CASSVAGTGLGYTF.

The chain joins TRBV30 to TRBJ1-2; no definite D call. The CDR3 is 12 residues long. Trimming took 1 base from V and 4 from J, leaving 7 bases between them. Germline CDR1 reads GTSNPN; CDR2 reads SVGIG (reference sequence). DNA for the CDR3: TGTGCCTGGAGTGGTCGAACCTATGGCTACACCTTC. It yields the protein CAWSGRTYGYTF.

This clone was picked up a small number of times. The CDR3 loop reads CASSEGQMQFF. CDR3 coding DNA: TGTGCCAGCAGCGAAGGACAGATGCAGTTCTTC. This chain connects TRBV9 to TRBJ2-1; a possible D gene is TRBD1 (6 bases). This CDR3 comprises 11 residues. The ends were cut back, 3 bases at V and 12 bases at J, with 10 bases in the middle. Germline-derived CDR1 and CDR2 are SGDLS and YYNGEE. Full variable domain (rest looked up from reference TRBV9 and TRBJ2-1): DSGVTQTPKHLITATGQRVTLRCSPRSGDLSVYWYQQSLDQGLQFLIQYYNGEERAKGNILERFSAQQFPDLHSELNLSSLELGDSALYFCASSEGQMQFFGPGTRLTVL.

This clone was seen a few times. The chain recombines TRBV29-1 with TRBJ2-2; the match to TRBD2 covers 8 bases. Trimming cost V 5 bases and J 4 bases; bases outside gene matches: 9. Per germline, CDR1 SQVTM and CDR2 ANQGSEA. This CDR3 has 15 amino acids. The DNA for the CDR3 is TGCAGCGTTCAAGCGGGAGTCCAGGCCACCGGGGAGCTGTTTTTT. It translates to CSVQAGVQATGELFF.

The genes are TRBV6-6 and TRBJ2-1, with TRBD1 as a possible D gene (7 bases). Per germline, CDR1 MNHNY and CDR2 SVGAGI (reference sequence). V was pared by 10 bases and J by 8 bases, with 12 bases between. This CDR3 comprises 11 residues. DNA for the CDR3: TGTGCCATTGGCAGGGGGGATGAGCAGTTCTTC. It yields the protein CAIGRGDEQFF.

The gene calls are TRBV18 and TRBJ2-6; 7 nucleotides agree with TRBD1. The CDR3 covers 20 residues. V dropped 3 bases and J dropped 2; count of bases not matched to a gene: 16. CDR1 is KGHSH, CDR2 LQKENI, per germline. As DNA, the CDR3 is TGTGCCAGCTCACCCCCACTACTCCCGGGACAGTATACTGGGGCCAACGTCCTGACTTTC. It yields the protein CASSPPLLPGQYTGANVLTF.

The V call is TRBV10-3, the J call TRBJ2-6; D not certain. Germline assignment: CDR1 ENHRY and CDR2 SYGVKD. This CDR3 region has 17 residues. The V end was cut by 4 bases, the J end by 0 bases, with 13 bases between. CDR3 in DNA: TGTGCCATCAGTGTCCCAGGTTCTAGCTCTGGGGCCAACGTCCTGACTTTC. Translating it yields CAISVPGSSSGANVLTF.

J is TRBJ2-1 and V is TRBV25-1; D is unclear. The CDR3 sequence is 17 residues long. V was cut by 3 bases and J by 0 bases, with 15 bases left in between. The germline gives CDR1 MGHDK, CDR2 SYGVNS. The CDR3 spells CASSDFGRAYSYNEQFF. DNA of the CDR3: TGTGCCAGCAGTGATTTCGGAAGGGCTTACTCCTACAATGAGCAGTTCTTC.

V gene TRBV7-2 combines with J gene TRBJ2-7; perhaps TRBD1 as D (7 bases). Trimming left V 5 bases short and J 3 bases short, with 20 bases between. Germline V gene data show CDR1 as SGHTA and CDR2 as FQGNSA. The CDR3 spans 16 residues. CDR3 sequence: CASSRTTGDYGYEQYF. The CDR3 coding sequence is TGTGCCAGCAGCCGGACTACAGGGGATTACGGCTACGAGCAGTACTTC.

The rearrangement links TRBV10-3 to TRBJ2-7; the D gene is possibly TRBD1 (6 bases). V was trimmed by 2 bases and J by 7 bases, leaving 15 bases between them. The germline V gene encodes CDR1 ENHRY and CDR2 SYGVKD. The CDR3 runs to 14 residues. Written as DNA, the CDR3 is TGTGCCATCAGTGAGGTTGCCCTAACAGGGGAGCAGTACTTC. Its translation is CAISEVALTGEQYF.

The CDR3 spells CAWSVLPLAGEGEQFF. Here the CDR3 DNA reads TGTGCCTGGAGTGTACTCCCACTAGCGGGAGAGGGTGAGCAGTTCTTC. The chain has TRBV30 and TRBJ2-1, with TRBD2 identical over 11 bases. The CDR3 covers 16 residues. Losses at the gene ends were 0 bases for V and 9 bases for J; bases not matched to a gene: 10. In germline, CDR1 is GTSNPN, CDR2 SVGIG (reference sequence).